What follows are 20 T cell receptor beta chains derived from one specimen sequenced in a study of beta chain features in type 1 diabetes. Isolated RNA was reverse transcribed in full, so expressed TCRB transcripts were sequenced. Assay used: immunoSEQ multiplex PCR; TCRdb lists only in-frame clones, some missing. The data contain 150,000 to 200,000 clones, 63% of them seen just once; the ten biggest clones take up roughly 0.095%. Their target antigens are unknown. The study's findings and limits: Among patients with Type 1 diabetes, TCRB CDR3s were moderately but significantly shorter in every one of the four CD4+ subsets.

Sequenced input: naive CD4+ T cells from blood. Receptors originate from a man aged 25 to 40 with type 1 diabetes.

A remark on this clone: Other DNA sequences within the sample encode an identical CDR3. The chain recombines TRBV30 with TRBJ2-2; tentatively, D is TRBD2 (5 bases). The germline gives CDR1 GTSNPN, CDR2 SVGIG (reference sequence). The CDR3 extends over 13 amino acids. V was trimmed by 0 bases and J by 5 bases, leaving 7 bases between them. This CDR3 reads CAWSVRGTGELFF. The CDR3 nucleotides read TGTGCCTGGAGTGTACGAGGGACCGGGGAGCTGTTTTTT.

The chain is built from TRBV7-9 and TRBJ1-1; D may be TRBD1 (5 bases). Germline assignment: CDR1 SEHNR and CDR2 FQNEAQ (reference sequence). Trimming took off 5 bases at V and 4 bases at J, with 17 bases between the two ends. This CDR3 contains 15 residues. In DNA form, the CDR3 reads TGTGCCAGCAGCCCCTCTCCAGGGAGCCTCACTGAAGCTTTCTTT. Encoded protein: CASSPSPGSLTEAFF.

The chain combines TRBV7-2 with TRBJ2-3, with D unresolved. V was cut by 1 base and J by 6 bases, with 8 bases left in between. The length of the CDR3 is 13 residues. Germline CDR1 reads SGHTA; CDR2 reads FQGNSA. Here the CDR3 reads CASSLGVQDTQYF. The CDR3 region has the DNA TGTGCCAGCAGCTTAGGAGTTCAGGATACGCAGTATTTT.

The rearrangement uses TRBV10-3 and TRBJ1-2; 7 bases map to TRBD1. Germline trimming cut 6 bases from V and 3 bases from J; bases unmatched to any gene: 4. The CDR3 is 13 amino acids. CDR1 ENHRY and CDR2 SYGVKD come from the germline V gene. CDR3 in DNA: TGTGCCATCAGAACCGGGACAGACTATGGCTACACCTTC. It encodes CAIRTGTDYGYTF.

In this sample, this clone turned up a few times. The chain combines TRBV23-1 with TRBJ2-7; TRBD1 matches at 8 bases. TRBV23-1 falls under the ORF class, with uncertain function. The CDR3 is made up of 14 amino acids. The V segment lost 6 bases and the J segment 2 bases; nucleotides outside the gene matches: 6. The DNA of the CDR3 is TGCGCCAGCAGCCGGGACAGGAGGACCTACGAGCAGTACTTC. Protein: CASSRDRRTYEQYF.

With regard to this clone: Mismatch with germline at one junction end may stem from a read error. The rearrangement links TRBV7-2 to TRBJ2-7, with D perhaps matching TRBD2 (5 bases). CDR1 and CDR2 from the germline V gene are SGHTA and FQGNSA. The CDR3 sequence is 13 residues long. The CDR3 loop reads CASSFFASGRWDF. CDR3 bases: TGTGCCAGCAGCTTCTTTGCCAGCGGCAGATGGGACTTC.

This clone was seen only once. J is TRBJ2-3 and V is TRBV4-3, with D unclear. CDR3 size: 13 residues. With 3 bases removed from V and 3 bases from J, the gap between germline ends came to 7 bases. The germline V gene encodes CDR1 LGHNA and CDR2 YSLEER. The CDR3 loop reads CASSQGSTDTQYF. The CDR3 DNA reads TGCGCCAGCAGCCAGGGTTCTACAGATACGCAGTATTTT.

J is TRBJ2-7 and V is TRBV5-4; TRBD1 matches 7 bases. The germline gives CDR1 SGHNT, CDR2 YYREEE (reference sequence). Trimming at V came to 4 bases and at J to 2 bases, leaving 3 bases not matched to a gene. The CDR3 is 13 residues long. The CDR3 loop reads CASSPDRTYEQYF. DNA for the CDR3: TGTGCCAGCAGCCCGGACAGGACCTACGAGCAGTACTTC.

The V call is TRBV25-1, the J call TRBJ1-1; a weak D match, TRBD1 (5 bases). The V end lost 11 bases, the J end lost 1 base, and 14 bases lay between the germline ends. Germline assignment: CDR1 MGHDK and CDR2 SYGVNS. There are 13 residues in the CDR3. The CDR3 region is CAVGGSENTEAFF. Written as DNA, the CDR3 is TGTGCCGTGGGGGGGTCGGAGAACACTGAAGCTTTCTTT.

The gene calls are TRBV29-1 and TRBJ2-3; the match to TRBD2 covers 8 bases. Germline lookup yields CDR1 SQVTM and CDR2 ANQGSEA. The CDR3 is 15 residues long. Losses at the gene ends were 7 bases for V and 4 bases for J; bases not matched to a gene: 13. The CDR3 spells CSGDPPSGGADTQYF. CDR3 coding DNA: TGCAGCGGTGACCCGCCGAGCGGGGGTGCAGATACGCAGTATTTT.

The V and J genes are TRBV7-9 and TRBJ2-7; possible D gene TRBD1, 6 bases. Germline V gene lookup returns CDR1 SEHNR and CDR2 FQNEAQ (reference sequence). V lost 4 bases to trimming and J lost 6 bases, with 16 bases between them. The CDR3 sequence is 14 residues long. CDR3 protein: CASSSWDTLSEQYF. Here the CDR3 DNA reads TGTGCCAGCAGCTCTTGGGACACTCTCTCCGAGCAGTACTTC.

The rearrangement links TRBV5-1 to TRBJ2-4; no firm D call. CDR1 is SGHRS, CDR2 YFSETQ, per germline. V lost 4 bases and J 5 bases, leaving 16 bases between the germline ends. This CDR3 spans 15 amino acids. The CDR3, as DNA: TGCGCCAGCAGCGAGTTCGCAGGCTCCCAAAACATTCAGTACTTC. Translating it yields CASSEFAGSQNIQYF.

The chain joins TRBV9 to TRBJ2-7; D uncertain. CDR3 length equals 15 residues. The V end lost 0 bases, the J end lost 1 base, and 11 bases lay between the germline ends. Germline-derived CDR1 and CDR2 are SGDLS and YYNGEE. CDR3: CASSVGPSESYEQYF. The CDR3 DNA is TGTGCCAGCAGCGTAGGGCCGTCAGAGTCCTACGAGCAGTACTTC.

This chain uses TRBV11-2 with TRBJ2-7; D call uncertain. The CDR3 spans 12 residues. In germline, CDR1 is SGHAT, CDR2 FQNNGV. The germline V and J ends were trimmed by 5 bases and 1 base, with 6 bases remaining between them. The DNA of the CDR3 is TGTGCCAGCAGCCCACAATCCTACGAGCAGTACTTC. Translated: CASSPQSYEQYF.

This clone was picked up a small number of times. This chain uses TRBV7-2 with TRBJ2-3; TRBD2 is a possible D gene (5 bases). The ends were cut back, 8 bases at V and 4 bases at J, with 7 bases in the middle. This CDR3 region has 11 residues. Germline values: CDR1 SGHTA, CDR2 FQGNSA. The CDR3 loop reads CASSRADTQYF. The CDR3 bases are TGTGCCAGCTCGAGGGCAGATACGCAGTATTTT.

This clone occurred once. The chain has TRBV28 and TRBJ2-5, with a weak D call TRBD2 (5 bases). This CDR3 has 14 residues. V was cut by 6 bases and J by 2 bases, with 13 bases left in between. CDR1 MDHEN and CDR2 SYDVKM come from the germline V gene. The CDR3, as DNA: TGTGCCAGCAGAGCCTTGGGCGGGCAAGAGACCCAGTACTTC. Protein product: CASRALGGQETQYF.

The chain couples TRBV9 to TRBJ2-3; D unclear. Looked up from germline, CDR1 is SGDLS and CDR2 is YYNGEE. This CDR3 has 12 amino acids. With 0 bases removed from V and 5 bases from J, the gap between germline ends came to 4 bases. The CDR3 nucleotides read TGTGCCAGCAGCGTAGCGGAAGATACGCAGTATTTT. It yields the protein CASSVAEDTQYF. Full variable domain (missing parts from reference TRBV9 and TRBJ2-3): DSGVTQTPKHLITATGQRVTLRCSPRSGDLSVYWYQQSLDQGLQFLIQYYNGEERAKGNILERFSAQQFPDLHSELNLSSLELGDSALYFCASSVAEDTQYFGPGTRLTVL.

CDR3 protein: CASSSRLSPLHF. The CDR3 region has the DNA TGTGCCAGCTCGAGCCGGCTCTCACCCCTCCACTTT. The chain employs TRBV27 and TRBJ1-6; no definite D call. Trimming removed 8 bases from V and 10 bases from J, with 12 bases in between. In germline, CDR1 is MNHEY, CDR2 SMNVEV (reference sequence). The CDR3 covers 12 residues.

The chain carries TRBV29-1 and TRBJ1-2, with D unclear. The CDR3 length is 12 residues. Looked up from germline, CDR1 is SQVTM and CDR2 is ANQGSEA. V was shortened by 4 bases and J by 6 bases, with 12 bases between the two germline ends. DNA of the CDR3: TGCAGCGTTGCGTCTGATATGGATGGCTACACCTTC. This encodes CSVASDMDGYTF.

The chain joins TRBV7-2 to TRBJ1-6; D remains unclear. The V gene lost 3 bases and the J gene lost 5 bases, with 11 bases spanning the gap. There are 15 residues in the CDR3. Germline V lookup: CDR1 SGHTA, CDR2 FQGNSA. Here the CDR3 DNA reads TGTGCCAGCAGCTTGGAGGGAACAAATAATTCACCCCTCCACTTT. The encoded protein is CASSLEGTNNSPLHF.